This entry features one T cell receptor beta chain sequence. This sample is part of a study of blood T cell repertoires in COVID-19. The CDR3 runs 14 residues. V was clipped by 0 bases and J by 10 bases; unmatched bases: 5. Germline values: CDR1 LGHNA, CDR2 YSLEER. Libraries were prepared by immunoSEQ multiplex PCR; TCRdb keeps only in-frame clonotypes and omits some of them. The sample has fewer than 250,000 clones, 70% to 90% seen once. The clonotype comes from a human donor in a cohort sampled during active COVID-19. The sample was peripheral blood. The rearrangement uses TRBV4-3 and TRBJ2-1; 8 bases line up with TRBD2. CDR3 coding DNA: TGCGCCAGCAGCCAAGACTACACGGGGGGGGAGCAGTTCTTC. It translates to CASSQDYTGGEQFF.